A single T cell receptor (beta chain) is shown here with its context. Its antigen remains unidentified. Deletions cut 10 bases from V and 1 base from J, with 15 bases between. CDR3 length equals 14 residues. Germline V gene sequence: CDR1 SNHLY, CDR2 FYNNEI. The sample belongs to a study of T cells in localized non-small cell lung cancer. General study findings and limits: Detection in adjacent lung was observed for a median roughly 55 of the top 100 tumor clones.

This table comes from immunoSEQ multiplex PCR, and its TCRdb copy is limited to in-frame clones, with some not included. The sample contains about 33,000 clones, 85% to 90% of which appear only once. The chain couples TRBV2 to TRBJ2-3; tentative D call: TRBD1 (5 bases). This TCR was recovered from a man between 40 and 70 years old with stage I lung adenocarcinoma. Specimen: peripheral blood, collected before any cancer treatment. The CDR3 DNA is TGTGCCATAGGGTCAGGGATACGCACAGATACGCAGTATTTT. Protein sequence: CAIGSGIRTDTQYF.